The rows below give T cell receptor beta chains drawn from one sample of a study of OX40 agonist ivuxolimab in advanced cancers. The method was immunoSEQ multiplex PCR; TCRdb's version includes in-frame clones alone and lacks a portion of them. The data hold roughly 87,000 clones, with about 90% observed a single time. Sequenced material: CD4+ or CD8+ T cells sorted from blood, taken in a trial of the OX40 agonist ivuxolimab. These receptors were obtained from an adult with an advanced solid tumor such as melanoma, head and neck, liver or kidney cancer. The CDR3 runs from the conserved cysteine through the conserved F or W. D genes are given only for firm matches. Only some rows state a clone size, as once, few, many or a class for expanded clones.

v_gene: TRBV4-3; d_gene: .; abundance: once; j_gene: TRBJ1-3; CDR3nt: TGCGCCAGCAGCCATACGGGACTTTCTGGAAACACCATATATTTT; CDR3aa: CASSHTGLSGNTIYF
v_gene: TRBV27; d_gene: TRBD2; abundance: .; j_gene: TRBJ2-1; CDR3nt: TGTGCCACCTATAGCGGGAAGGGGCAGTTCTTC; CDR3aa: CATYSGKGQFF
v_gene: TRBV27; d_gene: .; abundance: .; j_gene: TRBJ2-1; CDR3nt: TGTGCCAGCAGCCCTTGGACGGGAAACAATGAGCAGTTCTTC; CDR3aa: CASSPWTGNNEQFF
v_gene: TRBV15; d_gene: TRBD2; abundance: .; j_gene: TRBJ2-3; CDR3nt: TGTGCCACTTCGAGCGGGGCTAGCACAGATACGCAGTATTTT; CDR3aa: CATSSGASTDTQYF
v_gene: TRBV7-9; d_gene: .; abundance: .; j_gene: TRBJ1-4; CDR3nt: TGTGCCAGCAGCTTATTTGCTGAAAAACTGTTTTTT; CDR3aa: CASSLFAEKLFF
v_gene: TRBV15; d_gene: .; abundance: .; j_gene: TRBJ1-5; CDR3nt: TGTGCCACCAGTCCTACAGGTTTAGGTCGTCAGCCCCAGCATTTT; CDR3aa: CATSPTGLGRQPQHF
v_gene: TRBV7-2; d_gene: .; abundance: once; j_gene: TRBJ2-1; CDR3nt: TGTGCCAGCAGCCGCACCGGGACTGGGCGCTATGAGCAGTTCTTC; CDR3aa: CASSRTGTGRYEQFF
v_gene: TRBV9; d_gene: .; abundance: many; j_gene: TRBJ1-1; CDR3nt: TGTGCCAGCAGCGTAGCTATCCGGGCGACTGAAGCTTTCTTT; CDR3aa: CASSVAIRATEAFF
v_gene: TRBV6-1; d_gene: .; abundance: .; j_gene: TRBJ1-2; CDR3nt: TGTGCCAGCAGTGAAGATTTGGGTTTCGGTGGTGGCTACACCTTC; CDR3aa: CASSEDLGFGGGYTF
v_gene: TRBV20-1; d_gene: .; abundance: few; j_gene: TRBJ2-1; CDR3nt: TGCAGTGCTAGAGATTACGATGAGCAGTTCTTC; CDR3aa: CSARDYDEQFF
v_gene: TRBV9; d_gene: TRBD1; abundance: .; j_gene: TRBJ1-2; CDR3nt: TGTGCCAGCAGGGGACAGGGCGAGCCGGGGGGCTACACCTTC; CDR3aa: CASRGQGEPGGYTF
v_gene: TRBV6-6; d_gene: .; abundance: .; j_gene: TRBJ1-6; CDR3nt: TGTGCCAGCAGGCCCGGACGGTCCCAGGTCAATTCACCCCTCCACTTT; CDR3aa: CASRPGRSQVNSPLHF
v_gene: TRBV7-9; d_gene: TRBD1; abundance: .; j_gene: TRBJ1-1; CDR3nt: TGTGCCAGCAGCGTCGGGACAGGGGCCGCTTTCTTT; CDR3aa: CASSVGTGAAFF
v_gene: TRBV5-4; d_gene: .; abundance: .; j_gene: TRBJ1-2; CDR3nt: TGTGCCAGCAGCTTGGGGGGCCTTTTTAACTATGGCTACACCTTC; CDR3aa: CASSLGGLFNYGYTF
v_gene: TRBV11-3; d_gene: TRBD2; abundance: .; j_gene: TRBJ2-1; CDR3nt: TGTGCCAGCAGCTTATTAGGCGCGGGAGACATCGCCAATGAGCAGTTCTTC; CDR3aa: CASSLLGAGDIANEQFF
v_gene: TRBV27; d_gene: .; abundance: .; j_gene: TRBJ2-3; CDR3nt: TGTGCCAGCAGTTCTACGCAGGGTTACACAGATACGCAGTATTTT; CDR3aa: CASSSTQGYTDTQYF
v_gene: TRBV6-6; d_gene: .; abundance: .; j_gene: TRBJ2-7; CDR3nt: TGTGCCAGCAGCCGGAGCCGCTACGAGCAGTACTTC; CDR3aa: CASSRSRYEQYF
v_gene: TRBV28; d_gene: .; abundance: .; j_gene: TRBJ2-1; CDR3nt: TGTGCCAGCAGTCCCTCTAATGGGGGAGCCAACAATGAGCAGTTCTTC; CDR3aa: CASSPSNGGANNEQFF
v_gene: TRBV9; d_gene: .; abundance: .; j_gene: TRBJ2-3; CDR3nt: TGTGCCAGCAGCGTAGTCCCGACAGATACGCAGTATTTT; CDR3aa: CASSVVPTDTQYF
v_gene: TRBV4-2; d_gene: .; abundance: once; j_gene: TRBJ1-2; CDR3nt: TGTGCCAGCAGCCGTCGAGAGGGCTATGGCTACACCTTC; CDR3aa: CASSRREGYGYTF
v_gene: TRBV30; d_gene: .; abundance: .; j_gene: TRBJ1-2; CDR3nt: TGTGCCTGGGAGGTCTTTCGTGGGGGTGGCTACACCTTC; CDR3aa: CAWEVFRGGGYTF
v_gene: TRBV2; d_gene: TRBD2; abundance: .; j_gene: TRBJ2-1; CDR3nt: TGTGCCAGCAGCCCTAGCGGGGGCTCCTACAATGAGCAGTTCTTC; CDR3aa: CASSPSGGSYNEQFF
v_gene: TRBV6-1; d_gene: TRBD1; abundance: .; j_gene: TRBJ1-5; CDR3nt: TGTGCCAGCAGAGAAACTTTCAGGGGGCCACTCAATCAGCCCCAGCATTTT; CDR3aa: CASRETFRGPLNQPQHF
v_gene: TRBV9; d_gene: .; abundance: .; j_gene: TRBJ1-1; CDR3nt: TGTGCCAGCAGCGTAGGGGTGGAAGCTTTCTTT; CDR3aa: CASSVGVEAFF
v_gene: TRBV15; d_gene: .; abundance: .; j_gene: TRBJ2-3; CDR3nt: TGTGCCACCAGCGGAGCGCCCAGGAATTCCCGGAAGGATACGCAGTATTTT; CDR3aa: CATSGAPRNSRKDTQYF
v_gene: TRBV27; d_gene: .; abundance: few; j_gene: TRBJ1-2; CDR3nt: TGTGCCAGCAGTACACAATACGGTAGCTATGGCTACACCTTC; CDR3aa: CASSTQYGSYGYTF
v_gene: TRBV7-9; d_gene: .; abundance: .; j_gene: TRBJ2-3; CDR3nt: TGTGCCAGCAGCTTAGAGTCAGATACGCAGTATTTT; CDR3aa: CASSLESDTQYF
v_gene: TRBV19; d_gene: .; abundance: .; j_gene: TRBJ2-5; CDR3nt: TGTGCCAGTAGTTCCCTCCCGGGGGAGACCCAGTACTTC; CDR3aa: CASSSLPGETQYF
v_gene: TRBV27; d_gene: TRBD1; abundance: .; j_gene: TRBJ2-1; CDR3nt: TGTGCCAGCGGGACAGAAGTCTACAATGAGCAGTTCTTC; CDR3aa: CASGTEVYNEQFF
v_gene: TRBV6-5; d_gene: .; abundance: .; j_gene: TRBJ2-1; CDR3nt: TGTGCCAGCAGCAGGGGCGAGCGGCAGTTCTTC; CDR3aa: CASSRGERQFF
v_gene: TRBV5-4; d_gene: .; abundance: .; j_gene: TRBJ1-2; CDR3nt: TGTGCCAGCAGCTTTGAACGGAGACCCTATGGCTACACCTTC; CDR3aa: CASSFERRPYGYTF
v_gene: TRBV19; d_gene: .; abundance: .; j_gene: TRBJ1-5; CDR3nt: TGTGCCAGTAGTATAGACGCTGGACGGAGCAATCAGCCCCAGCATTTT; CDR3aa: CASSIDAGRSNQPQHF
v_gene: TRBV6-8; d_gene: .; abundance: .; j_gene: TRBJ2-1; CDR3nt: TGTGCCAGCAGTTGGACTAACTACAATGAGCAGTTCTTC; CDR3aa: CASSWTNYNEQFF
v_gene: TRBV28; d_gene: .; abundance: .; j_gene: TRBJ2-3; CDR3nt: TGTGCCAGCAGTTTATCGGCTGGCACAGATACGCAGTATTTT; CDR3aa: CASSLSAGTDTQYF
v_gene: TRBV2; d_gene: .; abundance: .; j_gene: TRBJ1-5; CDR3nt: TGTGCCAGCAGTGCAGCGGGGAGCCTTCAGCCCCAGCATTTT; CDR3aa: CASSAAGSLQPQHF
v_gene: TRBV6-6; d_gene: .; abundance: few; j_gene: TRBJ2-5; CDR3nt: TGTGCCAGCAGCCGTACCTGGGGGTCCCAAGAGACCCAGTACTTC; CDR3aa: CASSRTWGSQETQYF
v_gene: TRBV28; d_gene: .; abundance: .; j_gene: TRBJ1-2; CDR3nt: TGTGCCAGCTGGGGGGGTGGGTATGGCTACACCTTC; CDR3aa: CASWGGGYGYTF